These T cell receptor beta chains were read from a single sample in a study of shared clonotypes between healthy human individuals. Some clones are missing from TCRdb's copy, which holds only in-frame ones; the method was immunoSEQ multiplex PCR. The sample lists roughly 1 million clones, 75% to 80% occurring once. Sequenced sample: memory CD4+ T cells from PBMCs. These receptors all stem from a man between 18 and 29 years old in good health. Some clones in this sample may be carry-over from other donors' samples. Each CDR3 is given with its conserved first and last residue. D genes are given only for firm matches. The size field is filled for only some rows; it gives once, few, many or a size class.

clone_size: NA; j_call: TRBJ2-4; d_call: TRBD2; v_call: TRBV7-2; cdr3_nt: TGTGCCAGCAGCTTAGAGGGCCTGACTAGCGGAAAAAACATTCAGTACTTC; cdr3_aa: CASSLEGLTSGKNIQYF
clone_size: NA; j_call: TRBJ2-7; d_call: NA; v_call: TRBV6-6; cdr3_nt: TGTGCCAGCAGTTACCGGGACAACTCCTACGAGCAGTACTTC; cdr3_aa: CASSYRDNSYEQYF
clone_size: once; j_call: TRBJ2-5; d_call: NA; v_call: TRBV7-2; cdr3_nt: TGTGCCAGCAGCCTAGGAGGGACCCGACAAGAGACCCAGTACTTC; cdr3_aa: CASSLGGTRQETQYF
clone_size: NA; j_call: TRBJ1-2; d_call: TRBD1; v_call: TRBV7-2; cdr3_nt: TGTGCCAGCAGCTTGGGACAGGGGAACTATGGCTACACCTTC; cdr3_aa: CASSLGQGNYGYTF
clone_size: NA; j_call: TRBJ1-3; d_call: NA; v_call: TRBV5-5; cdr3_nt: TGTGCCAGCAGCTTGGGGTTGAGCTCTGGAAACACCATATATTTT; cdr3_aa: CASSLGLSSGNTIYF
clone_size: NA; j_call: TRBJ2-1; d_call: NA; v_call: TRBV7-2; cdr3_nt: TGTGCCAGCAGCTTATCGGGAGCGATCAATGAGCAGTTCTTC; cdr3_aa: CASSLSGAINEQFF
clone_size: NA; j_call: TRBJ1-1; d_call: NA; v_call: TRBV7-9; cdr3_nt: TGTGCCAGCACCCAGGGTCAGAACACTGAAGCTTTCTTT; cdr3_aa: CASTQGQNTEAFF
clone_size: NA; j_call: TRBJ2-2; d_call: TRBD2; v_call: TRBV2; cdr3_nt: TGTGCCACCTCCGGGACTAGGGTCAACACCGGGGAGCTGTTTTTT; cdr3_aa: CATSGTRVNTGELFF
clone_size: many; j_call: TRBJ2-1; d_call: NA; v_call: TRBV5-1; cdr3_nt: TGCGCCAGCAGCTTGCCTAGCTACAATGAGCAGTTCTTC; cdr3_aa: CASSLPSYNEQFF
clone_size: NA; j_call: TRBJ2-7; d_call: TRBD1; v_call: TRBV5-1; cdr3_nt: TGCGCCAGCAGCTCGACAGGGGGGTCTACCTACGAGCAGTACTTC; cdr3_aa: CASSSTGGSTYEQYF
clone_size: NA; j_call: TRBJ1-1; d_call: NA; v_call: TRBV13; cdr3_nt: TGTGCCAGCAGTAAAGGAGGGGTAGACACTGAAGCTTTCTTT; cdr3_aa: CASSKGGVDTEAFF
clone_size: few; j_call: TRBJ1-1; d_call: NA; v_call: TRBV9; cdr3_nt: TGTGCCAGCAGCGTAGGGGGTTCGAACACTGAAGCTTTCTTT; cdr3_aa: CASSVGGSNTEAFF
clone_size: many; j_call: TRBJ1-2; d_call: NA; v_call: TRBV7-9; cdr3_nt: TGTGCCAGCAGCCCCGGCGGCAGCTATGGCTACACCTTC; cdr3_aa: CASSPGGSYGYTF
clone_size: NA; j_call: TRBJ2-1; d_call: NA; v_call: TRBV20-1; cdr3_nt: TGCAGTATTAAGTATTCTGAGCAGTTCTTC; cdr3_aa: CSIKYSEQFF
clone_size: NA; j_call: TRBJ2-5; d_call: TRBD2; v_call: TRBV4-2; cdr3_nt: TGTGCCAGCAGCCAAGGGGCTAGCGGGAGGTCGGTAGAGACCCAGTACTTC; cdr3_aa: CASSQGASGRSVETQYF
clone_size: NA; j_call: TRBJ1-1; d_call: NA; v_call: TRBV7-2; cdr3_nt: TGTGCCAGCAGCTCGCCGGGAGTTTCATTGTCAGCTTTCTTT; cdr3_aa: CASSSPGVSLSAFF
clone_size: NA; j_call: TRBJ2-2; d_call: NA; v_call: TRBV9; cdr3_nt: TGTGCCAGCAGCGTAGGGTTGGACGGAGGCACCGGGGAGCTGTTTTTT; cdr3_aa: CASSVGLDGGTGELFF
clone_size: NA; j_call: TRBJ2-7; d_call: NA; v_call: TRBV5-1; cdr3_nt: TGCGCCAGCAGCATAGGGGGGCTCTTATCCTACGAGCAGTACTTC; cdr3_aa: CASSIGGLLSYEQYF
clone_size: NA; j_call: TRBJ2-1; d_call: TRBD1; v_call: TRBV7-9; cdr3_nt: TGTGCCAGCAGCCGTACTACAGGGGGCTCCAGCTCCTACAATGAGCAGTTCTTC; cdr3_aa: CASSRTTGGSSSYNEQFF
clone_size: NA; j_call: TRBJ2-7; d_call: NA; v_call: TRBV5-1; cdr3_nt: TGCGCCAGCAGCTTGGCCGTGGGAGAAAAAGGGGGCGAGCAGTACTTC; cdr3_aa: CASSLAVGEKGGEQYF
clone_size: NA; j_call: TRBJ2-5; d_call: TRBD2; v_call: TRBV28; cdr3_nt: TGTGCCAGCAGATCTCCGGGACTAGCGGGGGAGACCCAGTACTTC; cdr3_aa: CASRSPGLAGETQYF
clone_size: NA; j_call: TRBJ2-7; d_call: TRBD1; v_call: TRBV7-2; cdr3_nt: TGTGCCAGCAGCCCCGACAGGGCGGGTCCCTACGAGCAGTACTTC; cdr3_aa: CASSPDRAGPYEQYF
clone_size: NA; j_call: TRBJ1-4; d_call: TRBD1; v_call: TRBV5-1; cdr3_nt: TGCGCCAGCAGCTTTTTGGCAGGGGGCGGAAAACTGTTTTTT; cdr3_aa: CASSFLAGGGKLFF
clone_size: NA; j_call: TRBJ1-2; d_call: TRBD1; v_call: TRBV10-3; cdr3_nt: TGTGCCATCAGTGAGAGTCAGGGGGCAGATGGCTACACCTTC; cdr3_aa: CAISESQGADGYTF
clone_size: NA; j_call: TRBJ1-2; d_call: NA; v_call: TRBV28; cdr3_nt: TGTGCCAGCAGGCCCCCTGGACCCCTACCTAACTATGGCTACACCTTC; cdr3_aa: CASRPPGPLPNYGYTF
clone_size: NA; j_call: TRBJ2-7; d_call: TRBD2; v_call: TRBV7-8; cdr3_nt: TGTGCCAGCAGCTTAGGTTTTAGCGGGGGCTTCTACGAGCAGTACTTC; cdr3_aa: CASSLGFSGGFYEQYF
clone_size: NA; j_call: TRBJ1-5; d_call: NA; v_call: TRBV25-1; cdr3_nt: TGTGCCAGCAGTCTAGGGACCTTGAATCAGCCCCAGCATTTT; cdr3_aa: CASSLGTLNQPQHF